This paragraph covers one TCR beta chain sequence. Its antigen is not known. The source of the sample is a study of T cell responses to AZD1222 COVID-19 vaccine. Whole-study findings and limits: Spike was spanned by vaccine-associated CD4 TCRs, with dominance at 160-218 and 743-854. Donors were largely white British and mainly female; clonal diversity was possibly underestimated.

The germline V gene has CDR1 SGDLS and CDR2 YYNGEE. Trimming left V 3 bases short and J 0 bases short, with 13 bases between. The CDR3 runs 15 residues. The table came from immunoSEQ multiplex PCR; TCRdb's copy has only in-frame clones and leaves some out. The sample has 140,000 to 150,000 clones; more than 70% are singletons. The clonotype was recovered from an adult who received the AZD1222 COVID-19 vaccine. The sample was peripheral blood, taken 28 days after the second AZD1222 dose. V usage is TRBV9 and J usage is TRBJ2-7; unclear D gene. DNA of the CDR3: TGTGCCAGCAGCGAGGAGCCGGGCCGCTCCTACGAGCAGTACTTC. Translation: CASSEEPGRSYEQYF.